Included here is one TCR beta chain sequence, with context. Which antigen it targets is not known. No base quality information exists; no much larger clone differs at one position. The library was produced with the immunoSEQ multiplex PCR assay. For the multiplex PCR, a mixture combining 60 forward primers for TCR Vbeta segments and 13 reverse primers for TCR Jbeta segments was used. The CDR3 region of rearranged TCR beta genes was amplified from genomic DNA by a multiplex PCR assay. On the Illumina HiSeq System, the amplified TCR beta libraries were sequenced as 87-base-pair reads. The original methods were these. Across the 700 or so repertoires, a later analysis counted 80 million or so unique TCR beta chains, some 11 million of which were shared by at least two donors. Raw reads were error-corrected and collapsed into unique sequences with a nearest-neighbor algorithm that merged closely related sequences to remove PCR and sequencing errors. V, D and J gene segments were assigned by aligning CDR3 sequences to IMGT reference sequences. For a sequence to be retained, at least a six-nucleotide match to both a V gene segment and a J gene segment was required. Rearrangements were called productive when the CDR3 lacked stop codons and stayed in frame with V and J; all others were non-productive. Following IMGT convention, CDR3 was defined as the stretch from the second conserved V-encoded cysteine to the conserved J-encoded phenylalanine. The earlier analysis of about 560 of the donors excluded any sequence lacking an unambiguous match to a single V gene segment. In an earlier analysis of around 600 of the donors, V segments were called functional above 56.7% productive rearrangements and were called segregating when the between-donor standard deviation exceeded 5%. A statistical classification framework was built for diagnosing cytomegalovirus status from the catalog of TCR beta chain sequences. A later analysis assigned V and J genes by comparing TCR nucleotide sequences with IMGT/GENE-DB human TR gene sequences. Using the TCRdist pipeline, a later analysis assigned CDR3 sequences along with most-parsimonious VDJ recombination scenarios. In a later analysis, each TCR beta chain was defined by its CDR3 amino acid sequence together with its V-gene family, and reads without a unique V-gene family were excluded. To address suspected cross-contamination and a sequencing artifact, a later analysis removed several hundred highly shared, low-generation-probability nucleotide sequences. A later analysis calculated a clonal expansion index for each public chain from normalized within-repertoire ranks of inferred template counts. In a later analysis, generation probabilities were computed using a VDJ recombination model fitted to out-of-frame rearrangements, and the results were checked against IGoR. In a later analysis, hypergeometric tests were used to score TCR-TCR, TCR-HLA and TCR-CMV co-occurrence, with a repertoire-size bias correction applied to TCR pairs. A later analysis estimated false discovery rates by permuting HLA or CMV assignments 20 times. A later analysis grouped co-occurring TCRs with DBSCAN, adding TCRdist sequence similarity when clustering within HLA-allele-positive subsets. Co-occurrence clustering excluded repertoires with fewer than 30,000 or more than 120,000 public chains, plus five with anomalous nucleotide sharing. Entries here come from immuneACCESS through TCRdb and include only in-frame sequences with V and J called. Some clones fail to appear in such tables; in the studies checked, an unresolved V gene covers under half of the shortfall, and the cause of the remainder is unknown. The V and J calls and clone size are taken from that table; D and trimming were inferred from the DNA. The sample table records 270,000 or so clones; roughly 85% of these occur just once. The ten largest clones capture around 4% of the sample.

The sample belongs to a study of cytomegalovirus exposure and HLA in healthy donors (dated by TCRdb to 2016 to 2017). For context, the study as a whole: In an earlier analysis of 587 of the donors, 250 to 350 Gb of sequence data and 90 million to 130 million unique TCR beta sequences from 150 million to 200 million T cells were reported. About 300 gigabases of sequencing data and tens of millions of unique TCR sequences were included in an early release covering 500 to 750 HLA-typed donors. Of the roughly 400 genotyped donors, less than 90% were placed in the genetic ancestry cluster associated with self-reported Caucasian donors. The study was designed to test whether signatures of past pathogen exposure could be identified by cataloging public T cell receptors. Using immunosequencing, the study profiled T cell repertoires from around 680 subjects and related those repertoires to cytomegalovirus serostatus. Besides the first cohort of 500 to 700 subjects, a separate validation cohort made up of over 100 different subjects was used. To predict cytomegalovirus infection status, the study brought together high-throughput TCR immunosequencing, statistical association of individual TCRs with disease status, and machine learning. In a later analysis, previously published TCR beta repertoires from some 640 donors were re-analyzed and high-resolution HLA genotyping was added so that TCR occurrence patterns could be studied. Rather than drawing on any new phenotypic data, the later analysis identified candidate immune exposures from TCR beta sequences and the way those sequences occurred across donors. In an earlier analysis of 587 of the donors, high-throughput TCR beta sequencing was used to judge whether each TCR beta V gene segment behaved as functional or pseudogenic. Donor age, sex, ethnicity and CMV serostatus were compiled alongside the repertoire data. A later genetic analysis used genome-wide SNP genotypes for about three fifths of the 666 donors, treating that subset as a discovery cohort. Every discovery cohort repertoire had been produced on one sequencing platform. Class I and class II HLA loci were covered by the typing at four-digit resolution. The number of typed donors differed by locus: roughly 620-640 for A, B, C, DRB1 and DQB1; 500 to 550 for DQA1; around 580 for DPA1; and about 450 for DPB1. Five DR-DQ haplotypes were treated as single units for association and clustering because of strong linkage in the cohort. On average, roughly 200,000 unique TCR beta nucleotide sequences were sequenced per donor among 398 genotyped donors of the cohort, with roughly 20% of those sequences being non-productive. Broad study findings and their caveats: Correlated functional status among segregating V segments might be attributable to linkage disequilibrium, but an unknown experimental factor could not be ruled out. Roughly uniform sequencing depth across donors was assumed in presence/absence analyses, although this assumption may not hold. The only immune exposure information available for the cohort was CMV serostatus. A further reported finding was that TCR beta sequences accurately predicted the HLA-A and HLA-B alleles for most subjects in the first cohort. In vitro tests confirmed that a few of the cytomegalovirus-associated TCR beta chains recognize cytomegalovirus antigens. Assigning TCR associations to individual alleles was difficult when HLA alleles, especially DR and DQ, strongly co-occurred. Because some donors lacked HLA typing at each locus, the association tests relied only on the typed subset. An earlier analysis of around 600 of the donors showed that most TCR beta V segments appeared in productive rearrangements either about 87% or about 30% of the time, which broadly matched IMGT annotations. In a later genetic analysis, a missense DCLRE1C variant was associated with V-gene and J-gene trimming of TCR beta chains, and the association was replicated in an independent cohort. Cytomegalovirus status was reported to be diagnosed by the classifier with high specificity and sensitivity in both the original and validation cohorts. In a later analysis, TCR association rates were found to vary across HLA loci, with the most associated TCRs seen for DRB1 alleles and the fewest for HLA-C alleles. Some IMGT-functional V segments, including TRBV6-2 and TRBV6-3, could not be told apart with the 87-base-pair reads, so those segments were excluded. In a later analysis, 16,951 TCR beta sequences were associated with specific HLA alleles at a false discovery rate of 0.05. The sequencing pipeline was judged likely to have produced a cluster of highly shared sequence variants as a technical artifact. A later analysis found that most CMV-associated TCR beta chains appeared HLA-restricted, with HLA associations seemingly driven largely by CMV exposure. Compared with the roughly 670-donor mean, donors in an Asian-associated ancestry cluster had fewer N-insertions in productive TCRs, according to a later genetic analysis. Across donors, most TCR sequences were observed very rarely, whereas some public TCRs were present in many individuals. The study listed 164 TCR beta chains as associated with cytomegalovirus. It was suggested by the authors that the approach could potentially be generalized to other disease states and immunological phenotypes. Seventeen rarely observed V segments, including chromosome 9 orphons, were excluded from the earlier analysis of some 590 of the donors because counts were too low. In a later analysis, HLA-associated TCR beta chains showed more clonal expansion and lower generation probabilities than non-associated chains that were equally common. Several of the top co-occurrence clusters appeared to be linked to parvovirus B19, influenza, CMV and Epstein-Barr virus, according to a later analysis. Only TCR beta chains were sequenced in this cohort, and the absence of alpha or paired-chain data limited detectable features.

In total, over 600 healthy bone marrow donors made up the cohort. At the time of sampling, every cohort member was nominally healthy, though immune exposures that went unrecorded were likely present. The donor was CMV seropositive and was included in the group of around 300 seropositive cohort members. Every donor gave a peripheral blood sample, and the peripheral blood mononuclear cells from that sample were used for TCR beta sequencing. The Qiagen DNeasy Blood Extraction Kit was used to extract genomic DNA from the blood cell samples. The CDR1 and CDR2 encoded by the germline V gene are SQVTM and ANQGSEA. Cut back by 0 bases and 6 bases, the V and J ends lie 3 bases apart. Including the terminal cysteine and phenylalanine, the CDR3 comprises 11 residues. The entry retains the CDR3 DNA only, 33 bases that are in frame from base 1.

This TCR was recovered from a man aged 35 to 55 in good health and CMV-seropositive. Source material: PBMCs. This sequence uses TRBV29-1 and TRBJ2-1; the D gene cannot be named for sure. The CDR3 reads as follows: CSVEDVNEQFF. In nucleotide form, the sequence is TGCAGCGTTGAAGACGTCAATGAGCAGTTCTTC.